The 18 T cell receptor beta chains below all came from one sample that was sequenced in a study of T cells after yellow fever vaccination (dated by TCRdb to 2018 to 2020). According to the study, the label for this sample's treatment or condition signals: live attenuated yellow fever vaccine strain. Library generation was performed with 5' RACE. Sequencing relied on an Illumina HiSeq 2500. TCRdb redid the processing of the public reads, applying fastp at Q25 and MiXCR, and retained in-frame beta chains. Each CDR3 protein appears once, grouped with its most common genes and DNA. Recorded for this sample are some 250,000 distinct CDR3 sequences; 6.9% of them occurred a single time. In total, the top ten clones hold approximately 0.87% of the sample. The sequences come from CD4+ T cells sorted from PBMCs, collected 15 days after the yellow fever booster vaccination. The receptor set was obtained from a man aged 25 to 40 who received the YFV17D yellow fever vaccine.

In this sample, this clonotype turned up a few times. This chain connects TRBV7-2 to TRBJ1-1; D not certain. The CDR3 is 16 residues long. Germline loops: CDR1 SGHTA, CDR2 FQGNSA. V lost 1 base and J 4 bases, leaving 16 bases between the germline ends. In DNA form, the CDR3 reads TGTGCCAGCAGCTTAGGTTGGCCTTCTCGCGGCACTGAAGCTTTCTTT. Translation: CASSLGWPSRGTEAFF.

The chain has TRBV5-6 and TRBJ2-1; D possibly corresponds to TRBD2 (5 bases). From germline, CDR1 is SGHDT and CDR2 YYEEEE. CDR3 length equals 17 residues. The V end was cut by 2 bases, the J end by 7 bases, with 22 bases between. CDR3 amino acids: CASSFGNDYAWRNEQFF. The CDR3 DNA reads TGTGCCAGCAGCTTTGGTAACGACTACGCCTGGAGGAATGAGCAGTTCTTC.

The table lists this clonotype with many counts. The chain carries TRBV9 and TRBJ1-4; D unclear. CDR1 is SGDLS, CDR2 YYNGEE, per germline. The germline V and J ends were trimmed by 0 bases and 6 bases, with 12 bases remaining between them. The CDR3 length is 15 residues. CDR3 loop: CASSVEGRPDEKLFF. In DNA form, the CDR3 reads TGTGCCAGCAGCGTAGAGGGCCGACCGGATGAAAAACTGTTTTTT.

This clonotype was seen a handful of times. The chain recombines TRBV27 with TRBJ2-7, with D perhaps TRBD1 or TRBD2 (5 bases each). Trimming took 3 bases from V and 4 from J, leaving 19 bases between them. This CDR3 has 16 residues. Germline CDR1 MNHEY, CDR2 SMNVEV (reference sequence). DNA of the CDR3: TGTGCCAGCAGTTTGAGGGGCCGGGCTAGAGGTTACGAGCAGTACTTC. Protein product: CASSLRGRARGYEQYF.

In its sample, this clonotype was seen many times. The J gene is TRBJ2-2, the V gene TRBV20-1, with 7 bases lining up with TRBD1. Germline lookup yields CDR1 DFQATT and CDR2 SNEGSKA (reference sequence). J was trimmed by 5 bases and V by 0 bases; bases with no gene match: 6. The CDR3 is 15 residues long. This CDR3 is CSARDGNRGTGELFF. CDR3 coding DNA: TGCAGTGCTAGAGATGGGAACAGGGGAACCGGGGAGCTGTTTTTT.

This clonotype was counted at least ten times. The chain carries TRBV5-5 and TRBJ2-3, with D uncertain. This CDR3 is built from 13 residues. The ends were cut back, 0 bases at V and 4 bases at J, with 6 bases in the middle. The germline CDR1 and CDR2 sequences are SGHKS and YYEKEE (reference sequence). The CDR3 DNA sequence: TGTGCCAGCAGCTTGGGCACAGCAGATACGCAGTATTTT. Translation gives CASSLGTADTQYF.

The gene calls are TRBV18 and TRBJ2-7, with D unresolved. This CDR3 has 14 residues. Trimming shortened V by 0 bases and J by 0 bases, and 6 bases separated the two germline ends. The germline gives CDR1 KGHSH, CDR2 LQKENI. The CDR3 here is CASSPPQRSYEQYF. DNA for the CDR3: TGTGCCAGCTCACCACCACAACGCTCCTACGAGCAGTACTTC.

This clonotype came up many times. The genes are TRBV29-1 and TRBJ2-7; TRBD2 matches at 12 bases. The V segment lost 7 bases and the J segment 2 bases; nucleotides outside the gene matches: 6. This CDR3 has 14 amino acids. Looked up from germline, CDR1 is SQVTM and CDR2 is ANQGSEA. The CDR3 DNA sequence: TGCAGCGCTGTGACTAGCGGGAGAACCTACGAGCAGTACTTC. This sequence encodes CSAVTSGRTYEQYF.

This clonotype was observed at least ten times. The V and J genes are TRBV29-1 and TRBJ2-7, with TRBD1 matching over 9 bases. CDR3 length: 14 amino acids. The V gene's germline CDR1 is SQVTM and CDR2 ANQGSEA. CDR3 amino acids: CSAGLGQGQYEQYF. As DNA, the CDR3 is TGCAGTGCAGGCCTGGGACAGGGACAATACGAGCAGTACTTC.

The chain carries TRBV7-8 and TRBJ1-2; TRBD1 matches at 9 bases. Germline lookup yields CDR1 SGHVS and CDR2 FQNEAQ. V lost 3 bases and J lost 5; bases outside the gene matches: 7. This CDR3 contains 15 residues. The CDR3 reads CASSFPSTGGYGYTF. Here the CDR3 DNA reads TGTGCCAGCAGCTTTCCCTCGACAGGGGGTTATGGCTACACCTTC.

A note on this clonotype: Compared with germline, one end of the junction differs, possibly owing to a read error. V gene TRBV3-1 combines with J gene TRBJ2-5; 7 positions agree with TRBD2. The length of the CDR3 is 13 residues. Per the germline V gene, CDR1 is LGHDT and CDR2 is YNNKEL (reference sequence). The CDR3 DNA reads TGTGCCACCAGCTTTGCGGGAGAAGAGACCCAGTACTTC. Its protein is CATSFAGEETQYF.

This clonotype has ten or more counts. The chain is built from TRBV19 and TRBJ2-3; D is possibly TRBD1 (6 bases). Germline V gene sequence: CDR1 LNHDA, CDR2 SQIVND (reference sequence). The V and J ends lost 7 bases and 1 base respectively, with 12 bases between them. The CDR3 spans 14 residues. Here the CDR3 reads CASTRGRGTDTQYF. The CDR3 bases are TGTGCCAGTACCAGGGGTCGGGGCACAGATACGCAGTATTTT.

This clonotype was counted between two and nine times. CDR3 protein: CASGVHYYNEQFF. In DNA form, the CDR3 reads TGTGCCAGCGGGGTACATTACTACAATGAGCAGTTCTTC. The V call is TRBV12-3 or TRBV12-4, the J call TRBJ2-1; D unclear. The CDR3 has 13 amino acids. With 8 bases removed from V and 3 bases from J, the gap between germline ends came to 11 bases.

The chain recombines TRBV18 with TRBJ2-1; D unclear. The CDR3 spans 14 residues. CDR1 is KGHSH and CDR2 is LQKENI in the germline V gene. The V and J ends lost 1 base and 9 bases respectively, with 13 bases between them. This CDR3 is CASSPQSTGPEQFF. The CDR3 DNA follows: TGTGCCAGCTCACCACAATCGACCGGGCCTGAGCAGTTCTTC.

This clonotype has more than one count but fewer than ten. The genes are TRBV11-2 and TRBJ2-1; 10 bases agree with TRBD2. The V gene's germline CDR1 is SGHAT and CDR2 FQNNGV. The CDR3 spans 19 residues. Unmatched junction bases numbered 11, after V lost 1 base and J lost 2 bases. For the CDR3, the DNA is TGTGCCAGCAGCTTAGGCCTCCTAGCGGGAGTAGGGGCCTACAATGAGCAGTTCTTC. Protein: CASSLGLLAGVGAYNEQFF.

This clonotype has ten or more counts. V gene TRBV9 combines with J gene TRBJ2-1, with 8 bases aligning to TRBD2. This CDR3 contains 15 residues. Unmatched junction bases numbered 8, after V lost 4 bases and J lost 5 bases. Looked up from germline, CDR1 is SGDLS and CDR2 is YYNGEE. This CDR3 reads CASSPHSGNHNEQFF. The DNA for the CDR3 is TGTGCCAGCAGCCCCCATAGCGGGAACCACAATGAGCAGTTCTTC. The complete variable domain, with remaining parts taken from reference TRBV9 and TRBJ2-1, reads DSGVTQTPKHLITATGQRVTLRCSPRSGDLSVYWYQQSLDQGLQFLIQYYNGEERAKGNILERFSAQQFPDLHSELNLSSLELGDSALYFCASSPHSGNHNEQFFGPGTRLTVL.

The chain employs TRBV20-1 and TRBJ2-5, with a possible D match to TRBD2 (5 bases). CDR1 and CDR2 from the germline V gene are DFQATT and SNEGSKA (reference sequence). CDR3 length: 11 residues. V shed 1 base and J shed 7 bases, with 7 bases lying between them. The CDR3 protein is CSARAAGTQYF. The CDR3 DNA reads as TGCAGTGCTAGAGCGGCGGGGACCCAGTACTTC.

A few counts support this clonotype. The J gene is TRBJ2-5, the V gene TRBV12-5; D is ambiguous. CDR1 is LGHNT, CDR2 FRNRAP, per germline. The CDR3 is made up of 11 amino acids. Trimming removed 1 base at V and 6 bases at J, with 3 bases between. The CDR3 bases are TGTGCTAGTGGTTTGGGCAAGACCCAGTACTTC. It yields the protein CASGLGKTQYF.